The present T cell receptor (beta chain) was sequenced within a study of blood T cell repertoires in COVID-19. Study-wide context: Samples of COVID-19 (acute and convalescent) were obtained from the United States, Italy and Spain. PBMCs, B-cell-depleted T cells, or T cells provided the cDNA or gDNA that made up the material.

V was clipped by 0 bases and J by 9 bases, with 20 bases between them. The CDR3 is made up of 16 amino acids. In the authors' methods: Using reference gene primer amplification, nucleated cell counts were estimated. The method was immunoSEQ multiplex PCR; TCRdb's version includes in-frame clones alone and lacks a portion of them. That table gives V, J and clone size, and the DNA gave D and trimming. The profile shows fewer than 250,000 clones, 70% to 85% of them singletons. The receptor was isolated from a woman in her 50s with acute or convalescent COVID-19. The chain combines TRBV23-1 with TRBJ1-1; D is unclear. TRBV23-1 is sorted into the ORF group, with uncertain function. Sequenced input: peripheral blood. The CDR3 DNA reads as TGCGCCAGCAGTCAATCGGAGCCCTTAGGCGTAGGAAAAGCTTTCTTT. This encodes CASSQSEPLGVGKAFF.